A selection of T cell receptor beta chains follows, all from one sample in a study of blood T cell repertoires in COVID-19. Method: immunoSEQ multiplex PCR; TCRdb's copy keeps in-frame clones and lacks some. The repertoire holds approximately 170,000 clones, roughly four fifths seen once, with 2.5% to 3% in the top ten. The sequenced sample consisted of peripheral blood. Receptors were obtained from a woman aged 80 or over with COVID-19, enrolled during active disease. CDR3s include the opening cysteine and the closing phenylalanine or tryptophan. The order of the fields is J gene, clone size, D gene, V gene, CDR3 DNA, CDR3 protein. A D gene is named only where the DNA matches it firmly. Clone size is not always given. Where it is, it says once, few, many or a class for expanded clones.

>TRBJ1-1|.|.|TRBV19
TGTGCCAGTAGTATAGATCCTCAGAGGACTGAAGCTTTCTTT
CASSIDPQRTEAFF
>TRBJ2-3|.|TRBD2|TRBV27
TGTGCCAGCAGGTTTAGCGGGAATACAGATACGCAGTATTTT
CASRFSGNTDTQYF
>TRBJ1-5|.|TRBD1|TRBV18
TGTGCCAGCTCATCGACAGGGCGGGAGCCCCAGCATTTT
CASSSTGREPQHF
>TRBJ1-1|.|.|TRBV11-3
TGTGCCAGCAGCTTAGGTTACCGGTGGACGGAGCGGCCCATGAACACTGAAGCTTTCTTT
CASSLGYRWTERPMNTEAFF
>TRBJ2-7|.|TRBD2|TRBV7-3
TGTGCCAGCAGCTTAGATTTGGAGGCGGGAGGGTCCTACGAGCAGTACTTC
CASSLDLEAGGSYEQYF
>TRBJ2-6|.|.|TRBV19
TGTGCCAGTAGAAGGGCAGGGGGAGGCTCTGGGGCCAACGTCCTGACTTTC
CASRRAGGGSGANVLTF
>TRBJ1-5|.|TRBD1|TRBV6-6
TGTGCCAGCAGTTCAAACAGGGGGTCCAGCAATCAGCCCCAGCATTTT
CASSSNRGSSNQPQHF
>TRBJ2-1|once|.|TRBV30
TGTGCCTGGACGTATGTTCTAACCTCCAATGAGCAGTTCTTC
CAWTYVLTSNEQFF
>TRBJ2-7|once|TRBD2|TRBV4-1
TGCGCCAGCAGCCACTTAGCGGGAGGAGTCTACGAGCAGTACTTC
CASSHLAGGVYEQYF
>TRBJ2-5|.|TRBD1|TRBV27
TGTGCCAGCAGTTTATTAGGGAACAGGGGACCTCAAGAGACCCAGTACTTC
CASSLLGNRGPQETQYF
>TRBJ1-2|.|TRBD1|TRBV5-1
TGCGCCAGCAGCTTGAGGGGCCCGGACAGGGGGAACTATGGCTACACCTTC
CASSLRGPDRGNYGYTF
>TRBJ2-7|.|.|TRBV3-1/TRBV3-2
TGTGCCAGCAGCCAAGGACTACCTCGCTCCTACGAGCAGTACTTC
CASSQGLPRSYEQYF
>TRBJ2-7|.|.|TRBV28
TGTGCCAGCATCCCGAGAGTTCCAAGCTCCTACGAGCAGTACTTC
CASIPRVPSSYEQYF
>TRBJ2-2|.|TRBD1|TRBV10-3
TGTGCCATCGAACCTGGGCAGGGGGCGCACGGGGAGCTGTTTTTT
CAIEPGQGAHGELFF
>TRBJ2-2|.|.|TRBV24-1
TGTGCCACCAGAGGACAGAACACCGGGGAGCTGTTTTTT
CATRGQNTGELFF
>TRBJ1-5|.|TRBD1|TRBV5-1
TGCGCCAGCAGCGATGGGACAGGCCTCAATCAGCCCCAGCATTTT
CASSDGTGLNQPQHF
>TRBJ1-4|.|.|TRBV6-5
TGTGCCAGCAGTTACTCCCTCGCAACTAATGAAAAACTGTTTTTT
CASSYSLATNEKLFF
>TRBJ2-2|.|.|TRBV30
TGTGCCTGGAGCGCTTGGACAGCGAACACCGGGGAGCTGTTTTTT
CAWSAWTANTGELFF
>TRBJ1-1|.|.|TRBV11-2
TGTGCCAGCAGCTCCCCCCCGGAGGGGCGGGGGACTGAAGCTTTCTTT
CASSSPPEGRGTEAFF
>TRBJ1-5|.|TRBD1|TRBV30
TGTGCCTGGAGTGCCCGGGACAGGGGGTATCAGCCCCAGCATTTT
CAWSARDRGYQPQHF
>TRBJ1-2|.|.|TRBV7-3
TGTGCCAGCAGCTTGCCAGGGGTTCGGGGCTACACCTTC
CASSLPGVRGYTF
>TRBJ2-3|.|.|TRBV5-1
TGCGCCAGCAGCTTGTCTCCCACAGCCACAGATACGCAGTATTTT
CASSLSPTATDTQYF
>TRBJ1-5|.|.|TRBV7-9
TGTGCCAGCAGCTCTGGGGGCCTCAATCAGCCCCAGCATTTT
CASSSGGLNQPQHF
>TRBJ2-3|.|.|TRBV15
TGTGCCACCAGCAGAGATAGGGAAGCGGTGACAGATACGCAGTATTTT
CATSRDREAVTDTQYF
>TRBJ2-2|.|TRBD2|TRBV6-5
TGTGCCACCAAGCGGGGGAGGAACACCGGGGAGCTGTTTTTT
CATKRGRNTGELFF
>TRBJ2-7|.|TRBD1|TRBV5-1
TGCGCCAGCAGTCGACAGGGGACTTCGTACGAGCAGTACTTC
CASSRQGTSYEQYF
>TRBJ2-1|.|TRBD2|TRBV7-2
TGTGCCAGCAGCTTGGAGACTAGCGGGAGGATTTCCTACAATGAGCAGTTCTTC
CASSLETSGRISYNEQFF
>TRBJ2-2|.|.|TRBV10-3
TGTGCCATCAGTGTCACGGAGGGAGGGGAGCTGTTTTTT
CAISVTEGGELFF